The rows below give T cell receptor beta chains drawn from one sample of a study of cytomegalovirus exposure and HLA in healthy donors. The protocol was immunoSEQ multiplex PCR, while the TCRdb copy is restricted to in-frame clones and leaves out a portion. The sample carries about 130,000 clones, about 78% recorded once. Sequencing input: PBMCs. The receptors here all came from a man aged 45-60 years in good health and CMV-seropositive. Each CDR3 is given with its conserved first and last residue. The D gene is left open where the match is weak. The size of a clone is reported for some rows only, either as once, few or many, or as a class for expanded clones.

v_call: TRBV5-1
clone_size: -
d_call: -
j_call: TRBJ1-5
cdr3_nt: TGCGCCAGCAGCTTGGGGGCAGGGAGCAATCAGCCCCAGCATTTT
cdr3_aa: CASSLGAGSNQPQHF

v_call: TRBV18
clone_size: few
d_call: TRBD2
j_call: TRBJ2-3
cdr3_nt: TGTGCCAGCTCACCAGTAAGTAGCGGGACGACAGATACGCAGTATTTT
cdr3_aa: CASSPVSSGTTDTQYF

v_call: TRBV27
clone_size: -
d_call: TRBD2
j_call: TRBJ2-7
cdr3_nt: TGTGCCAGCAGTTTATCGGGGGGGGGTTACGAGCAGTACTTC
cdr3_aa: CASSLSGGGYEQYF

v_call: TRBV7-2
clone_size: -
d_call: -
j_call: TRBJ2-7
cdr3_nt: TGTGCCAGCAGCTCGCCGGGAACCTCCTACGAGCAGTACTTC
cdr3_aa: CASSSPGTSYEQYF

v_call: TRBV11-3
clone_size: -
d_call: -
j_call: TRBJ2-1
cdr3_nt: TGTGCCAGCAGCCCCGAGCAGGAGGGTCTGGGCGAGCAGTTCTTC
cdr3_aa: CASSPEQEGLGEQFF

v_call: TRBV10-2
clone_size: -
d_call: -
j_call: TRBJ2-7
cdr3_nt: TGCGCCAGCAGTGCCCAGTCCTACGAGCAGTACTTC
cdr3_aa: CASSAQSYEQYF

v_call: TRBV27
clone_size: -
d_call: -
j_call: TRBJ2-2
cdr3_nt: TGTGCCAGCAGCCTGTCTATCCTCGCGAACACCGGGGAGCTGTTTTTT
cdr3_aa: CASSLSILANTGELFF

v_call: TRBV6-6
clone_size: -
d_call: TRBD1
j_call: TRBJ1-3
cdr3_nt: TGTGCCAGCAGTTGGGGACAGGTCTCTGGAAACACCATATATTTT
cdr3_aa: CASSWGQVSGNTIYF

v_call: TRBV6-6
clone_size: -
d_call: -
j_call: TRBJ2-3
cdr3_nt: TGTGCCAGCAGTTACTCGCCTAGCGCTGATACGCAGTATTTT
cdr3_aa: CASSYSPSADTQYF

v_call: TRBV4-2
clone_size: -
d_call: -
j_call: TRBJ2-7
cdr3_nt: TGTGCCAGCAGCCAAGGGGGCCGTGACGAGCAGTACTTC
cdr3_aa: CASSQGGRDEQYF

v_call: TRBV2
clone_size: -
d_call: TRBD2
j_call: TRBJ2-1
cdr3_nt: TGTGCCAGCAGCGAAGGGCTAGCGGGAGGTGGGTCATACAATGAGCAGTTCTTC
cdr3_aa: CASSEGLAGGGSYNEQFF

v_call: TRBV5-1
clone_size: -
d_call: -
j_call: TRBJ1-1
cdr3_nt: TGCGCCAGCAGCTTAGAGGGAGGAAACACTGAAGCTTTCTTT
cdr3_aa: CASSLEGGNTEAFF

v_call: TRBV28
clone_size: -
d_call: TRBD1
j_call: TRBJ2-7
cdr3_nt: TGTGCCAGCAGTTTCCCCAGGGGGCAACGAGAGCAGTACTTC
cdr3_aa: CASSFPRGQREQYF

v_call: TRBV5-5
clone_size: -
d_call: -
j_call: TRBJ2-2
cdr3_nt: TGTGCCAGCAGCTTGGACAGCTACACCGGGGAGCTGTTTTTT
cdr3_aa: CASSLDSYTGELFF

v_call: TRBV18
clone_size: once
d_call: TRBD1
j_call: TRBJ2-5
cdr3_nt: TGTGCCAGCTCAAATGGACAGGGAGAGACCCAGTACTTC
cdr3_aa: CASSNGQGETQYF

v_call: TRBV10-3
clone_size: -
d_call: -
j_call: TRBJ1-5
cdr3_nt: TGTGCCATCAGTGAGTCCCTGGGCAGGGTTCACGAGCCCCAGCATTTT
cdr3_aa: CAISESLGRVHEPQHF

v_call: TRBV18
clone_size: -
d_call: TRBD2
j_call: TRBJ2-1
cdr3_nt: TGTGCCAGCTCACCTCAGGGACTAGCGGGAGACAATGAGCAGTTCTTC
cdr3_aa: CASSPQGLAGDNEQFF

v_call: TRBV12-5
clone_size: -
d_call: -
j_call: TRBJ1-1
cdr3_nt: TGTGCTAGTGGTTTGGGGGGGGGATTCACTGAAGCTTTCTTT
cdr3_aa: CASGLGGGFTEAFF

v_call: TRBV5-1
clone_size: -
d_call: -
j_call: TRBJ2-1
cdr3_nt: TGCGCCAGCAGCTTGGGCCCGAGGGGGGGCATGAATGAGCAGTTCTTC
cdr3_aa: CASSLGPRGGMNEQFF

v_call: TRBV5-4
clone_size: -
d_call: -
j_call: TRBJ1-2
cdr3_nt: TGTGCCAGCAGCGGAGATTCGGTCTATGGCTACACCTTC
cdr3_aa: CASSGDSVYGYTF

v_call: TRBV6-1
clone_size: -
d_call: -
j_call: TRBJ1-2
cdr3_nt: TGTGCCAGCAGTCCCGGCAGGCGCCAAGGTGGCTACACCTTC
cdr3_aa: CASSPGRRQGGYTF

v_call: TRBV7-8
clone_size: -
d_call: -
j_call: TRBJ1-5
cdr3_nt: TGTGCCAGCAGCTTATCGGTGATAGCGGGGGGCAATCAGCCCCAGCATTTT
cdr3_aa: CASSLSVIAGGNQPQHF

v_call: TRBV9
clone_size: -
d_call: -
j_call: TRBJ2-7
cdr3_nt: TGTGCCAGCAGCGGGGGAACCGGGACTTCGCCACACTTC
cdr3_aa: CASSGGTGTSPHF

v_call: TRBV11-2
clone_size: -
d_call: TRBD1
j_call: TRBJ2-7
cdr3_nt: TGTGCCAGCAGCCTGGACAGGGGCGAGCAGTACTTC
cdr3_aa: CASSLDRGEQYF

v_call: TRBV23-1
clone_size: -
d_call: -
j_call: TRBJ1-3
cdr3_nt: TGCGCCAGCAGTCAACTACGACAGGCTGGGTTAAACACCATATATTTT
cdr3_aa: CASSQLRQAGLNTIYF

v_call: TRBV5-4
clone_size: few
d_call: TRBD1
j_call: TRBJ1-4
cdr3_nt: TGTGCCAGCAGCAGATTTGACATGCGGACAGGGGGCGAAAAACTGTTTTTT
cdr3_aa: CASSRFDMRTGGEKLFF

v_call: TRBV27
clone_size: -
d_call: TRBD1
j_call: TRBJ2-3
cdr3_nt: TGTGCCAGCACAAGGACAGGGCACACAGATACGCAGTATTTT
cdr3_aa: CASTRTGHTDTQYF

v_call: TRBV5-4
clone_size: once
d_call: -
j_call: TRBJ1-1
cdr3_nt: TGTGCCAGCAGCCGCTTACAGGGATCGAACACTGAAGCTTTCTTT
cdr3_aa: CASSRLQGSNTEAFF

v_call: TRBV11-2
clone_size: -
d_call: TRBD1
j_call: TRBJ1-4
cdr3_nt: TGTGCCAGCAGCTTAGGGGACAGGGTTCGCGGTGAAAAACTGTTTTTT
cdr3_aa: CASSLGDRVRGEKLFF

v_call: TRBV7-6
clone_size: -
d_call: -
j_call: TRBJ1-5
cdr3_nt: TGTGCCAGCAGCTTAAGTAGCGGGGACAATCAGCCCCAGCATTTT
cdr3_aa: CASSLSSGDNQPQHF

v_call: TRBV6-6
clone_size: few
d_call: TRBD1
j_call: TRBJ1-1
cdr3_nt: TGTGCCAGCAATTCGGGACAGACAAACACTGAAGCTTTCTTT
cdr3_aa: CASNSGQTNTEAFF

v_call: TRBV5-4
clone_size: -
d_call: TRBD1
j_call: TRBJ1-1
cdr3_nt: TGTGCCAGCAGCACCGGGGACAGGGGGCGGCGAACTGAAGCTTTCTTT
cdr3_aa: CASSTGDRGRRTEAFF

v_call: TRBV29-1
clone_size: -
d_call: TRBD1
j_call: TRBJ1-5
cdr3_nt: TGCAGCGTGGCGGACAGGGAGAATCAGCCCCAGCATTTT
cdr3_aa: CSVADRENQPQHF

v_call: TRBV7-8
clone_size: -
d_call: -
j_call: TRBJ2-7
cdr3_nt: TGTGCCAGCAGCTTAGTTCAGTCAGCCTACGAGCAGTACTTC
cdr3_aa: CASSLVQSAYEQYF

v_call: TRBV25-1
clone_size: few
d_call: -
j_call: TRBJ1-2
cdr3_nt: TGTGCCAGCAGTGGTTCGGGATTCTCGAGAGGCTACACCTTC
cdr3_aa: CASSGSGFSRGYTF

v_call: TRBV29-1
clone_size: -
d_call: -
j_call: TRBJ1-1
cdr3_nt: TGCAGCGTTGAGCGTCAGGGCGAAGCTTTCTTT
cdr3_aa: CSVERQGEAFF

v_call: TRBV25-1
clone_size: -
d_call: -
j_call: TRBJ1-4
cdr3_nt: TGTGCCAGCAGTGAACCCCGAGCCAGCGATGAAAAACTGTTTTTT
cdr3_aa: CASSEPRASDEKLFF

v_call: TRBV6-4
clone_size: few
d_call: -
j_call: TRBJ1-1
cdr3_nt: TGTGCCAGCAGTACAGACACCTCGAACACTGAAGCTTTCTTT
cdr3_aa: CASSTDTSNTEAFF

v_call: TRBV2
clone_size: -
d_call: -
j_call: TRBJ1-2
cdr3_nt: TGTGCCAGCAGTGAAGATTACGGGAATGGCTACACCTTC
cdr3_aa: CASSEDYGNGYTF

v_call: TRBV29-1
clone_size: -
d_call: TRBD1
j_call: TRBJ2-1
cdr3_nt: TGCAGCATCGGACAGGGTAACAATGAGCAGTTCTTC
cdr3_aa: CSIGQGNNEQFF

v_call: TRBV11-1
clone_size: -
d_call: TRBD1
j_call: TRBJ2-5
cdr3_nt: TGTGCCAGCAGTCTTGACAGGGAAGAGACCCAGTACTTC
cdr3_aa: CASSLDREETQYF

v_call: TRBV2
clone_size: -
d_call: -
j_call: TRBJ1-6
cdr3_nt: TGTGCCAGCAGTGAACCAGGTTCACCCCTCCACTTT
cdr3_aa: CASSEPGSPLHF

v_call: TRBV18
clone_size: -
d_call: TRBD1
j_call: TRBJ1-1
cdr3_nt: TGTGCCAGCTCATTATTTGGACAGGGGATAGACACTGAAGCTTTCTTT
cdr3_aa: CASSLFGQGIDTEAFF

v_call: TRBV5-4
clone_size: -
d_call: TRBD2
j_call: TRBJ2-7
cdr3_nt: TGTGCCAGCACCTCGGGGGGGGAGCAGTACTTC
cdr3_aa: CASTSGGEQYF

v_call: TRBV7-3
clone_size: -
d_call: TRBD2
j_call: TRBJ2-3
cdr3_nt: TGTGCCAGCAGCGCCGGGACTAGCGGATCGCAGTATTTT
cdr3_aa: CASSAGTSGSQYF

v_call: TRBV15
clone_size: few
d_call: -
j_call: TRBJ2-3
cdr3_nt: TGTGCCACCAGCCTATCGAGGGGGATATTAGATACGCAGTATTTT
cdr3_aa: CATSLSRGILDTQYF

v_call: TRBV7-9
clone_size: -
d_call: TRBD2
j_call: TRBJ2-3
cdr3_nt: TGTGCCAGCAGCGGGAGGAAGGGACTAGCGGGAGGGCCTGGAGATACGCAGTATTTT
cdr3_aa: CASSGRKGLAGGPGDTQYF

v_call: TRBV27
clone_size: few
d_call: -
j_call: TRBJ1-6
cdr3_nt: TGTGCCAGCAGTTTTGACAGGACCCATAGCTCCTATAATTCACCCCTCCACTTT
cdr3_aa: CASSFDRTHSSYNSPLHF

v_call: TRBV5-4
clone_size: -
d_call: -
j_call: TRBJ2-7
cdr3_nt: TGTGCCAGCAGCTTGGTTCCGGGCCTGGCGAGGGACGAGCAGTACTTC
cdr3_aa: CASSLVPGLARDEQYF

v_call: TRBV10-1
clone_size: -
d_call: -
j_call: TRBJ1-5
cdr3_nt: TGCGCCAGCAGTGACGGGATCTTGCCCCAGCATTTT
cdr3_aa: CASSDGILPQHF

v_call: TRBV13
clone_size: -
d_call: -
j_call: TRBJ2-7
cdr3_nt: TGTGCCAGCAGCTTACGGTTCTCCTACGAGCAGTACTTC
cdr3_aa: CASSLRFSYEQYF

v_call: TRBV7-9
clone_size: -
d_call: TRBD2
j_call: TRBJ2-7
cdr3_nt: TGTGCCAGCAGCTCCAGACCGGGACTAGCGGGACCCCAGGGCTACGAGCAGTACTTC
cdr3_aa: CASSSRPGLAGPQGYEQYF

v_call: TRBV27
clone_size: -
d_call: -
j_call: TRBJ1-1
cdr3_nt: TGTGCCAGCAGTTTATTTTTAGACCTTCAGGGCACTGAAGCTTTCTTT
cdr3_aa: CASSLFLDLQGTEAFF

v_call: TRBV15
clone_size: -
d_call: -
j_call: TRBJ1-6
cdr3_nt: TGTGCCACCAGCAGAGAGTCAGGGGAGAATTCACCCCTCCACTTT
cdr3_aa: CATSRESGENSPLHF

v_call: TRBV9
clone_size: -
d_call: TRBD2
j_call: TRBJ2-7
cdr3_nt: TGTGCCAGCAGCCCCCGGGGGGATGGCTCCTACGAGCAGTACTTC
cdr3_aa: CASSPRGDGSYEQYF

v_call: TRBV7-9
clone_size: -
d_call: -
j_call: TRBJ2-7
cdr3_nt: TGTGCCAGCAGCCCCACAACCTACGAGCAGTACTTC
cdr3_aa: CASSPTTYEQYF